The sequence of this T cell receptor (beta chain) was determined in a study of T cell clonality in common variable immunodeficiency. This clone was detected ten times or more. The CDR3 goes on 3 residues after the read ends, and that part is filled in from the germline J gene. With 4 bases removed from V and 4 bases from J, the gap between germline ends came to 14 bases. The CDR3 has 13 amino acids. Germline V lookup: CDR1 SQVTM, CDR2 ANQGSEA. Method: immunoSEQ multiplex PCR; TCRdb's copy keeps in-frame clones and lacks some. The data show under 45,000 clones, with none appearing a single time. This chain uses TRBV29-1 with TRBJ2-7; D is ambiguous. Source material: peripheral blood mononuclear cells. This sequence was found in a person aged 18-70 years in good health. The CDR3 loop is CSVGLRTKYEQYF. Partial CDR3 DNA: TGCAGCGTTGGTCTGCGTACTAAGTACGAG.